This is a list of T cell receptor beta chains from one sample in a study of cytomegalovirus exposure and HLA in healthy donors. The repertoire was sequenced with immunoSEQ multiplex PCR; TCRdb's copy has only in-frame clones and lacks some. The top ten hold approximately 3.4% of the sample, which has roughly 60,000 clones, approximately 77% seen once. Material for sequencing was PBMCs. The receptors shown here come from a woman aged 40 to 50 in good health and CMV-seropositive. Each CDR3 is given with its conserved first and last residue. Fields, in order: J gene, CDR3 length, V gene, D gene, clone size, CDR3 protein, CDR3 DNA. A D gene is named only where the DNA matches it firmly. The size field is filled for only some rows; it gives once, few, many or a size class.

TRBJ2-4	17	TRBV6-1	TRBD1	.	CASSEALQGPVKNIQYF	TGTGCCAGCAGTGAAGCGCTACAGGGGCCGGTCAAAAACATTCAGTACTTC
TRBJ1-2	15	TRBV5-1	TRBD1	.	CASRPGTGGAGSYTF	TGCGCCAGCAGGCCTGGGACAGGGGGCGCCGGGAGCTACACCTTC
TRBJ2-5	17	TRBV4-2	TRBD2	.	CASSQGGLAGGKETQYF	TGTGCCAGCAGCCAGGGGGGGCTAGCGGGGGGGAAAGAGACCCAGTACTTC
TRBJ2-2	15	TRBV6-4	.	.	CASRKELGGTGELFF	TGTGCCAGCAGAAAGGAACTGGGGGGCACCGGGGAGCTGTTTTTT
TRBJ1-5	14	TRBV7-2	TRBD1	few	CASSRDRDNQPQHF	TGTGCCAGCAGCCGGGACAGGGACAATCAGCCCCAGCATTTT
TRBJ2-2	11	TRBV13	.	.	CATGNTGELFF	TGTGCCACAGGGAACACCGGGGAGCTGTTTTTT
TRBJ1-4	14	TRBV7-2	.	.	CASSWSWGGEKLFF	TGTGCCAGCAGCTGGTCCTGGGGGGGAGAAAAACTGTTTTTT
TRBJ2-3	14	TRBV19	.	.	CASSIWGGVDTQYF	TGTGCCAGTAGTATATGGGGAGGTGTAGATACGCAGTATTTT
TRBJ1-1	13	TRBV5-1	TRBD1	.	CASSLPGQVEAFF	TGCGCCAGCAGCCTTCCGGGACAGGTTGAAGCTTTCTTT
TRBJ2-7	14	TRBV13	.	.	CASSPERDGYEQYF	TGTGCCAGCAGCCCAGAGAGGGATGGCTACGAGCAGTACTTC
TRBJ1-1	13	TRBV29-1	.	.	CSVEGQSRTEAFF	TGCAGCGTTGAAGGACAGTCGCGAACTGAAGCTTTCTTT
TRBJ1-6	12	TRBV10-1	.	.	CASSDSTSPLHF	TGCGCCAGCAGTGATAGTACTTCACCCCTCCACTTT
TRBJ1-2	15	TRBV27	.	.	CASSLYYQGPYGYTF	TGTGCCAGCAGTTTATATTATCAGGGCCCCTATGGCTACACCTTC
TRBJ2-3	16	TRBV9	TRBD2	.	CASSAPGGGKTDTQYF	TGTGCCAGCAGCGCCCCTGGCGGGGGAAAGACAGATACGCAGTATTTT
TRBJ1-5	18	TRBV7-4	.	.	CASSLAGMGLYSNQPQHF	TGTGCCAGCAGCTTAGCCGGAATGGGACTTTATAGCAATCAGCCCCAGCATTTT
TRBJ1-2	17	TRBV27	.	.	CASSPPPPGVSGYGYTF	TGTGCCAGCAGTCCACCTCCCCCGGGAGTCTCTGGATATGGCTACACCTTC
TRBJ2-7	15	TRBV10-3	.	.	CAISEGTTPRGEQYF	TGTGCCATCAGTGAGGGGACAACCCCTAGGGGCGAGCAGTACTTC
TRBJ2-2	17	TRBV11-3	TRBD2	.	CASSLVYSGANTGELFF	TGTGCCAGCAGCTTAGTCTACAGCGGGGCGAACACCGGGGAGCTGTTTTTT
TRBJ1-1	15	TRBV7-9	TRBD1	.	CASSFLQGAKAEAFF	TGTGCCAGCAGCTTTCTGCAGGGGGCAAAGGCTGAAGCTTTCTTT
TRBJ2-5	13	TRBV5-6	.	once	CASSLARLETQYF	TGTGCCAGCAGCTTGGCCCGGTTAGAGACCCAGTACTTC
TRBJ2-5	12	TRBV11-2	.	few	CASRRLGETQYF	TGTGCCAGCAGAAGACTAGGAGAGACCCAGTACTTC
TRBJ2-1	14	TRBV29-1	TRBD2	few	CSVERPGGPNEQFF	TGCAGCGTTGAAAGGCCGGGGGGGCCCAATGAGCAGTTCTTC
TRBJ2-5	13	TRBV5-1	.	few	CASSLSREETQYF	TGCGCCAGCAGCTTGAGTAGAGAAGAGACCCAGTACTTC
TRBJ1-1	17	TRBV19	.	.	CASSMAEGPPLISEAFF	TGTGCCAGTAGTATGGCGGAGGGGCCACCCTTGATCAGTGAAGCTTTCTTT
TRBJ2-4	13	TRBV25-1	TRBD2	.	CASRRGLEVIQYF	TGTGCCAGCAGAAGGGGACTAGAGGTCATTCAGTACTTC
TRBJ2-1	12	TRBV15	.	.	CATSPRGREQFF	TGTGCCACCAGCCCCCGCGGAAGGGAGCAGTTCTTC
TRBJ1-2	15	TRBV7-3	TRBD1	.	CASSQGGLANYGYTF	TGTGCCAGCAGCCAGGGGGGCCTAGCTAACTATGGCTACACCTTC
TRBJ2-2	15	TRBV5-4	TRBD1	.	CATSLGGRHTGELFF	TGTGCCACTTCACTAGGGGGCCGACACACCGGGGAGCTGTTTTTT
TRBJ2-2	15	TRBV30	.	.	CAWSVSDRSTGELFF	TGTGCCTGGAGTGTATCCGACAGAAGCACCGGGGAGCTGTTTTTT
TRBJ1-1	15	TRBV5-1	TRBD1	.	CASTDRAPDRTEAFF	TGCGCCAGTACGGACAGGGCGCCTGATCGGACTGAAGCTTTCTTT
TRBJ1-1	15	TRBV13	TRBD1	.	CASSSSRGADTEAFF	TGTGCCAGCAGCTCCAGCAGGGGGGCGGACACTGAAGCTTTCTTT
TRBJ1-2	13	TRBV7-9	.	.	CSSSPPGQTGYTF	TGTTCCAGCAGCCCGCCCGGACAGACGGGCTACACCTTC
TRBJ2-1	14	TRBV29-1	TRBD2	once	CSATSGGLYNEQFF	TGCAGCGCCACTAGCGGGGGTCTCTACAATGAGCAGTTCTTC
TRBJ1-2	14	TRBV6-1	.	few	CASSEATPGSGYTF	TGTGCCAGCAGTGAAGCAACCCCAGGCTCTGGCTACACCTTC
TRBJ2-1	16	TRBV18	TRBD1	.	CASSPSGQSPYNEQFF	TGTGCCAGCTCACCTTCGGGACAGAGTCCCTACAATGAGCAGTTCTTC
TRBJ1-1	12	TRBV10-2	TRBD1	.	CASSQGDTEAFF	TGCGCCAGCTCACAGGGGGACACTGAAGCTTTCTTT
TRBJ2-2	14	TRBV19	.	.	CASRDYRDTGELFF	TGTGCCAGTAGAGATTACCGGGACACCGGGGAGCTGTTTTTT
TRBJ2-7	14	TRBV2	.	.	CASMLGSTSYEQYF	TGTGCCAGCATGCTAGGCTCAACCTCCTACGAGCAGTACTTC
TRBJ1-5	15	TRBV5-3	.	.	CARPFLRNCNQPQHF	TGTGCCAGACCTTTTCTCAGGAATTGCAATCAGCCCCAGCATTTT